The source of this T cell receptor (beta chain) is a study of blood T cell repertoires in COVID-19. Background on the study: Acute-phase and convalescent COVID-19 samples originated in the United States, Italy and Spain. Sample material is recorded as cDNA or gDNA derived from T cells, B-cell-depleted T cells, or PBMCs.

Libraries were prepared by immunoSEQ multiplex PCR; TCRdb keeps only in-frame clonotypes and omits some of them. The table has just over 250,000 clones, around nine tenths seen once; the top ten hold roughly 9.8%. This CDR3 contains 13 residues. Trimming took 3 bases from V and 4 from J, leaving 12 bases between them. Germline CDR1 is DFQATT and CDR2 is SNEGSKA (reference sequence). Sequenced: peripheral blood. The genes are TRBV20-1 and TRBJ1-1; D gene unclear. The receptor's source is a man aged 35 to 55 who had recovered from COVID-19. The CDR3 region is CSASQWAGTEAFF. Here the CDR3 DNA reads TGCAGTGCTAGTCAGTGGGCGGGCACTGAAGCTTTCTTT.